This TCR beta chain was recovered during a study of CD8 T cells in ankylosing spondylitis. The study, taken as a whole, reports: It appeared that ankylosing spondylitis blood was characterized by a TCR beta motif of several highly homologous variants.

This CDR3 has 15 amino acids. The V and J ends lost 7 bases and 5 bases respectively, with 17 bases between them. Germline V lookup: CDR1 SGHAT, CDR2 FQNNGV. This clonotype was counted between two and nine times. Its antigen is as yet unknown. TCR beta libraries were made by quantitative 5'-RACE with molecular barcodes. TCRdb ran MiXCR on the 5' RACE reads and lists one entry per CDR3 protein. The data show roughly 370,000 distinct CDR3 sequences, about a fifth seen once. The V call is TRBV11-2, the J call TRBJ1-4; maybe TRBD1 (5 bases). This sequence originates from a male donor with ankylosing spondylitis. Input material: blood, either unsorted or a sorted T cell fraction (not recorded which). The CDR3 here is CASNHIQGKNEKLFF. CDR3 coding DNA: TGTGCCAGCAACCACATCCAGGGAAAGAATGAAAAACTGTTTTTT. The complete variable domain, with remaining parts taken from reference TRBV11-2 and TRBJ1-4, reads EAGVAQSPRYKIIEKRQSVAFWCNPISGHATLYWYQQILGQGPKLLIQFQNNGVVDDSQLPKDRFSAERLKGVDSTLKIQPAKLEDSAVYLCASNHIQGKNEKLFFGSGTQLSVL.